One T cell receptor beta chain is described in this entry. The data were taken from a study of blood T cell repertoires in COVID-19. On the study more broadly: PBMCs, B-cell-depleted T cells, or T cells were the source of the cDNA or gDNA that made up the material.

CDR1 MNHEY and CDR2 SMNVEV come from the germline V gene (reference sequence). The CDR3 runs to 10 residues. V lost 7 bases and J 10 bases, leaving 10 bases between the germline ends. Per the original data handling: Reference gene primers were amplified, and this amplification served to estimate nucleated cell counts. Libraries were prepared by immunoSEQ multiplex PCR; TCRdb keeps only in-frame clonotypes and omits some of them. V and J calls and clone size come straight from that table; D and trimming were deduced from the DNA. The sample lists 95,000 to 110,000 clones, 70% to 90% occurring once. The chain recombines TRBV27 with TRBJ1-2; D is ambiguous. This TCR came from a man aged 40-50 years with active or convalescent COVID-19. Sequences were obtained from peripheral blood. The CDR3 sequence: CASTLLVYTF. CDR3 in DNA: TGTGCCAGCACCTTACTGGTCTACACCTTC.